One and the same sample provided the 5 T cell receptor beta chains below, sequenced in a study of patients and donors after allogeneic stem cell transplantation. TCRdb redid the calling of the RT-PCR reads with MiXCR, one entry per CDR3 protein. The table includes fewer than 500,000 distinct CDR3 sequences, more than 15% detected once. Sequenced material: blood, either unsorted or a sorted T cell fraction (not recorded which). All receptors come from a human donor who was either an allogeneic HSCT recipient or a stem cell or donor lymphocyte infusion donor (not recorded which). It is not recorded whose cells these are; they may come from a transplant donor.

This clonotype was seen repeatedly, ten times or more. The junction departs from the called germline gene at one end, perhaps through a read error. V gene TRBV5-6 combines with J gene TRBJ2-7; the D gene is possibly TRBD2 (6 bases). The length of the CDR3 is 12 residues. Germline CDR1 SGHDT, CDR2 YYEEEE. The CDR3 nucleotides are TGTGCCAGCAGCTTACAAACGGGACTCTTATTCTTC. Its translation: CASSLQTGLLFF.

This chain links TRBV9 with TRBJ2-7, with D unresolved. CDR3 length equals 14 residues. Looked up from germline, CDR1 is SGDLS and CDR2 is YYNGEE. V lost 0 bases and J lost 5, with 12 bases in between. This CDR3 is CASSVGVTTHEQYF. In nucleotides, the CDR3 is TGTGCCAGCAGCGTAGGGGTAACGACCCACGAGCAGTACTTC.

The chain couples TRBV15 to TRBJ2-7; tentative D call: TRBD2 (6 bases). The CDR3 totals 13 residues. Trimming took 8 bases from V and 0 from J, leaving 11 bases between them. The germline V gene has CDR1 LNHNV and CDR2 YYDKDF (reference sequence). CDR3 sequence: CATGTYSSYEQYF. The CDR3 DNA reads TGTGCCACCGGGACTTACAGCTCCTACGAGCAGTACTTC.

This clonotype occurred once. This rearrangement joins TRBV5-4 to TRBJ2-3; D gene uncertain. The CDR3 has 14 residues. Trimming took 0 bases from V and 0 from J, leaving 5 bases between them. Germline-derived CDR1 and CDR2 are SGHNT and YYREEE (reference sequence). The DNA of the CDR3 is TGTGCCAGCAGCTTGGAGGTGAGCACAGATACGCAGTATTTT. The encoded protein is CASSLEVSTDTQYF. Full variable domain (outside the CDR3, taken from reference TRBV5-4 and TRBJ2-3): ETGVTQSPTHLIKTRGQQVTLRCSSQSGHNTVSWYQQALGQGPQFIFQYYREEENGRGNFPPRFSGLQFPNYSSELNVNALELDDSALYLCASSLEVSTDTQYFGPGTRLTVL.

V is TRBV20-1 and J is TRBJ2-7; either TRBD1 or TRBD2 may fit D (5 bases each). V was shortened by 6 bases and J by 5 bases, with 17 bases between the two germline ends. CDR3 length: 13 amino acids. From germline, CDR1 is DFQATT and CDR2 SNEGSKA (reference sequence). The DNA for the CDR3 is TGCAGTGCGCATCTTCGGGACGTTCACGAGCAGTACTTC. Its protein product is CSAHLRDVHEQYF.